This T cell receptor beta chain is drawn from a study of cytomegalovirus exposure and HLA in healthy donors. PCR primers comprised 60 Vbeta and 13 Jbeta primers. Measured with immunoSEQ multiplex PCR; TCRdb has only the in-frame clones, and not every one. The sample includes 120,000 to 150,000 clones, roughly 87% of them seen just once. Study-wide results and caveats: In vitro confirmation showed a few CMV-associated chains to be CMV antigen specific. A later analysis linked a missense variant in DCLRE1C to the trimming of TCR beta V and J genes. Most TCR sequences showed up rarely, but some public TCRs showed up in many donors. Several of the most significant clusters appeared, in a later analysis, to be linked to common viral pathogens.

Concerning this clone itself: Its cognate antigen is unknown.

J was trimmed by 7 bases and V by 6 bases; bases with no gene match: 6. This CDR3 region has 13 residues. In germline, CDR1 is PRHDT, CDR2 FYEKMQ (reference sequence). This TCR derives from a woman in her thirties or forties in good health and CMV-seronegative. Source material: PBMCs. This sequence joins TRBV13 and TRBJ2-1; 7 positions agree with TRBD1. The CDR3 spells CASSLNRGNEQFF. The DNA for the CDR3 is TGTGCCAGCAGTCTCAACAGGGGAAATGAGCAGTTCTTC. Complete variable domain (other parts from reference TRBV13 and TRBJ2-1): AAGVIQSPRHLIKEKRETATLKCYPIPRHDTVYWYQQGPGQDPQFLISFYEKMQSDKGSIPDRFSAQQFSDYHSELNMSSLELGDSALYFCASSLNRGNEQFFGPGTRLTVL.